The 12 T cell receptor beta chains listed next were all sequenced from one sample in a study of early T cells in non-severe SARS-CoV-2 infection. TCRdb passed the 5' RACE reads through MiXCR, listing each CDR3 protein once. Of about 110,000 distinct CDR3 sequences in the sample, about an eighth were seen once. Sequencing was done on a sample of whole blood. The receptors come from an adult who was a healthcare worker with PCR-confirmed SARS-CoV-2 infection or an uninfected control (not recorded which).

The chain recombines TRBV29-1 with TRBJ2-4, with D perhaps TRBD2 (6 bases). The CDR3 covers 13 residues. The germline CDR1 and CDR2 sequences are SQVTM and ANQGSEA. The germline V and J ends were trimmed by 6 bases and 2 bases, with 11 bases remaining between them. The CDR3 loop is CSVVGGSKNIQYF. In nucleotides, the CDR3 is TGCAGCGTCGTCGGAGGGTCCAAAAACATTCAGTACTTC.

As regards this clonotype: Compared with germline, one end of the junction differs, possibly owing to a read error. This rearrangement joins TRBV5-1 to TRBJ2-3; perhaps D is TRBD1 or TRBD2 (5 bases each). The CDR3 has 13 amino acids. Germline assignment: CDR1 SGHRS and CDR2 YFSETQ. The CDR3 coding sequence is TGCGCCAGCAGCTCGGGGCTGACAGATACGCGGTATTTT. Translated: CASSSGLTDTRYF.

Ten or more counts support this clonotype. The chain recombines TRBV5-1 with TRBJ2-7; D possibly corresponds to TRBD1 (6 bases). CDR3 length equals 15 residues. V lost 3 bases and J 3 bases, leaving 16 bases between the germline ends. The germline CDR1 and CDR2 sequences are SGHRS and YFSETQ. In nucleotides, the CDR3 is TGCGCCAGCAGCTCACCAGGGGCGATGAACTACGAGCAGTACTTC. Protein product: CASSSPGAMNYEQYF.

This clonotype was seen at least ten times. This chain links TRBV6-1 with TRBJ1-5; 8 nucleotides align to TRBD1. The trim removed 0 bases at V and 6 bases at J, leaving 7 bases unmatched. The CDR3 has 16 amino acids. The germline V gene has CDR1 MNHNS and CDR2 SASEGT. CDR3 sequence: CASSEAPQGARQPQHF. CDR3 DNA: TGTGCCAGCAGTGAAGCGCCCCAGGGGGCACGTCAGCCCCAGCATTTT.

This clonotype was detected a few times. The chain has TRBV5-1 and TRBJ2-5; 10 nucleotides match TRBD2. Germline values: CDR1 SGHRS, CDR2 YFSETQ. The CDR3 contains 16 residues. After removal of 1 base from V and 1 base from J, the junction contained 4 bases not matched to a gene. CDR3 DNA sequence: TGCGCCAGCAGCTTGCCTCCTAGCGGGGGCCAAGAGACCCAGTACTTC. Translation: CASSLPPSGGQETQYF. Using reference TRBV5-1 and TRBJ2-5 for the parts outside the CDR3, the full variable domain is KAGVTQTPRYLIKTRGQQVTLSCSPISGHRSVSWYQQTPGQGLQFLFEYFSETQRNKGNFPGRFSGRQFSNSRSEMNVSTLELGDSALYLCASSLPPSGGQETQYFGPGTRLLVL.

This clonotype occurred many times. This chain joins TRBV5-1 and TRBJ2-1; D is ambiguous. This CDR3 spans 17 amino acids. Between the trimmed V and J ends, which lost 0 bases and 9 bases, there was a span of 22 bases. The germline gives CDR1 SGHRS, CDR2 YFSETQ. As DNA, the CDR3 is TGCGCCAGCAGCTTGGCCATGGCGGCCGCTGGGGTTAGTGAGCAGTTCTTC. This gives the protein CASSLAMAAAGVSEQFF.

The genes are TRBV5-4 and TRBJ2-7; 8 bases align to TRBD2. Germline lookup yields CDR1 SGHNT and CDR2 YYREEE (reference sequence). The V and J ends lost 4 bases and 2 bases, in that order; junction bases with no gene match: 11. This CDR3 comprises 16 residues. The CDR3 spells CASSLRTSRTTYEQYF. As DNA, the CDR3 is TGTGCCAGCAGCCTAAGGACTAGCCGTACAACCTACGAGCAGTACTTC.

The rearrangement joins TRBV5-1 to TRBJ2-7; no clear D gene. Germline assignment: CDR1 SGHRS and CDR2 YFSETQ. The V end lost 4 bases, the J end lost 4 bases, and 15 bases lay between the germline ends. This CDR3 spans 14 amino acids. CDR3 sequence (DNA): TGCGCCAGCAGCCCGATCGCGGCTGGTTACGAGCAGTACTTC. It specifies CASSPIAAGYEQYF.

This clonotype was found many times. V is TRBV28 and J is TRBJ1-2; no clear D. Germline CDR1 MDHEN, CDR2 SYDVKM. CDR3 length: 13 residues. Trimming shortened V by 2 bases and J by 2 bases, and 6 bases separated the two germline ends. The CDR3 region is CASSLIGNYGYTF. Written as DNA, the CDR3 is TGTGCCAGCAGTTTAATAGGGAACTATGGCTACACCTTC.

The V and J genes are TRBV3-1 and TRBJ2-3; 7 bases agree with TRBD2. Per the germline V gene, CDR1 is LGHDT and CDR2 is YNNKEL (reference sequence). Trimming cost V 6 bases and J 1 base; bases outside gene matches: 4. This CDR3 is 14 amino acids long. CDR3 in amino acids: CASSYLAGTDTQYF. The CDR3 coding sequence is TGTGCCAGCAGTTATCTAGCGGGCACAGATACGCAGTATTTT.

The table lists this clonotype with many counts. V is TRBV12-3 or TRBV12-4 and J is TRBJ2-6; D is unresolved. Trimming took 4 bases from V and 0 from J, leaving 7 bases between them. CDR3 length: 15 amino acids. The DNA of the CDR3 is TGTGCCAGCAGTTCTGATCGCTCTGGGGCCAACGTCCTGACTTTC. Its translation: CASSSDRSGANVLTF.

This clonotype occurred a few times. The chain has TRBV7-2 and TRBJ1-5, with D maybe TRBD1 (5 bases). The V gene lost 7 bases and the J gene lost 3 bases, with 13 bases spanning the gap. The CDR3 totals 14 residues. Germline values: CDR1 SGHTA, CDR2 FQGNSA. This chain's CDR3 is CASNKGAVNQPQHF. The CDR3 nucleotides are TGTGCCAGCAACAAAGGGGCGGTCAATCAGCCCCAGCATTTT.